This TCR beta chain was profiled in a study of control samples from healthy donors and cancer patients. Germline CDR1 is ENHRY and CDR2 is SYGVKD. Trimming at V came to 3 bases and at J to 8 bases, leaving 6 bases not matched to a gene. This CDR3 spans 14 amino acids. Clones were sequenced by immunoSEQ multiplex PCR, and TCRdb holds only the in-frame ones, with some missing. The sample includes 170,000 or so clones, around 93% of them seen just once. The V and J genes are TRBV10-3 and TRBJ1-3, with TRBD1 matching 8 bases. The material sequenced was blood. This TCR derives from a man between 18 and 35 years old in good health. CDR3 nucleotides: TGTGCCATCAGTGATGCCAGGGGGCAGGACACCATATATTTT. This codes for CAISDARGQDTIYF.